This T cell receptor (beta chain) comes out of a study of cytomegalovirus exposure and HLA in healthy donors. This CDR3 spans 13 amino acids. V lost 8 bases to trimming and J lost 1 base, with 12 bases between them. Germline V gene lookup returns CDR1 MNHEY and CDR2 SVGAGI. Findings of the study overall: An apparent linkage of common viral pathogens to several of the most significant clusters emerged in a later analysis. Sequencing probably produced one cluster of sequence variants that were highly shared. About 150 TCR beta chains were listed as cytomegalovirus-associated.

With respect to this clone: Antigen specificity is unknown.

The PCR employed 60 Vbeta primers together with 13 Jbeta primers. The data were produced by immunoSEQ multiplex PCR, yet TCRdb's version contains in-frame clones alone and is incomplete. The sample lists around 190,000 clones, about four fifths seen once, with approximately 1.6% in the top ten. Sequences were obtained from PBMCs. The chain combines TRBV6-5 with TRBJ2-7, with D perhaps TRBD1 (6 bases). This clonotype was sampled from a man aged 40-50 years in good health and CMV-seropositive. The DNA of the CDR3 is TGTGCCAGCCAGAGGGGGAAGTCCTACGAGCAGTACTTC. Protein: CASQRGKSYEQYF.